The rows below give T cell receptor beta chains drawn from one sample of a study of OX40 agonist ivuxolimab in advanced cancers. Sequencing was performed with immunoSEQ multiplex PCR; in TCRdb, only in-frame clones are kept and a portion is missing. Found here are around 40,000 clones, under 90% of them singletons; the top ten hold 18%. This specimen consisted of CD4+ or CD8+ T cells sorted from blood, obtained in a trial of the OX40 agonist ivuxolimab. These TCRs come from an adult with an advanced solid tumor such as melanoma, head and neck, liver or kidney cancer. Both conserved end residues are part of each CDR3. D genes are given only for firm matches. Rows give clone size only sometimes, using once, few, many, or a class for an expanded clone.

v_gene	abundance	d_gene	j_gene	CDR3aa	CDR3nt
TRBV13	.	.	TRBJ2-7	CASSLGIQYEQYF	TGTGCCAGCAGCTTAGGCATCCAGTACGAGCAGTACTTC
TRBV13	.	.	TRBJ2-7	CASSLGELGSLPYEQYF	TGTGCCAGCAGCTTAGGGGAGTTGGGGAGCCTTCCCTACGAGCAGTACTTC
TRBV28	few	.	TRBJ2-7	CASSPLNAKGGPLKQYF	TGTGCCAGCAGCCCACTAAACGCCAAGGGGGGCCCCCTAAAGCAGTACTTC
TRBV27	.	TRBD1	TRBJ2-7	CASSLGDRGKQYF	TGTGCCAGCAGTTTAGGGGACAGGGGCAAGCAGTACTTC
TRBV4-2	.	.	TRBJ2-1	CASSQIPTEQFF	TGTGCCAGCAGCCAAATTCCTACGGAGCAGTTCTTC
TRBV18	.	.	TRBJ2-7	CASSGGRPYEQYF	TGTGCCAGCTCAGGGGGTAGACCCTACGAGCAGTACTTC
TRBV11-1	few	.	TRBJ2-3	CASSLDGVTDTQYF	TGTGCCAGCAGCTTAGATGGGGTCACAGATACGCAGTATTTT
TRBV15	.	TRBD1	TRBJ1-1	CATSREPSTGQEAFF	TGTGCCACCAGCAGAGAGCCCTCGACAGGGCAAGAAGCTTTCTTT
TRBV6-5	.	.	TRBJ2-7	CASSYDSYEQYF	TGTGCCAGCAGTTACGACAGCTACGAGCAGTACTTC
TRBV4-3	.	.	TRBJ2-3	CASSQDPDSTDTQYF	TGCGCCAGCAGCCAAGATCCCGACAGCACAGATACGCAGTATTTT
TRBV7-3	once	TRBD1	TRBJ2-1	CASSASGTGYNEQFF	TGTGCCAGCAGCGCCTCCGGGACAGGTTACAATGAGCAGTTCTTC
TRBV7-9	.	TRBD1	TRBJ1-2	CASSNPGTGDYGYTF	TGTGCCAGCAGCAATCCCGGGACAGGGGACTATGGCTACACCTTC
TRBV5-4	.	.	TRBJ2-1	CASSLAILQAGNNEQFF	TGTGCCAGCAGCTTGGCGATTTTGCAAGCGGGTAACAATGAGCAGTTCTTC
TRBV27	.	.	TRBJ1-6	CASRPGTDKLPLHF	TGTGCCAGCAGACCCGGGACCGATAAACTACCCCTCCACTTT
TRBV7-8	.	.	TRBJ1-5	CASSLGRLGANQPQHF	TGTGCCAGCAGCTTAGGGAGGCTTGGGGCCAATCAGCCCCAGCATTTT
TRBV7-9	.	.	TRBJ1-1	CASSSSHSRGPEAFF	TGTGCCAGCAGCTCAAGTCACAGCAGGGGACCTGAAGCTTTCTTT